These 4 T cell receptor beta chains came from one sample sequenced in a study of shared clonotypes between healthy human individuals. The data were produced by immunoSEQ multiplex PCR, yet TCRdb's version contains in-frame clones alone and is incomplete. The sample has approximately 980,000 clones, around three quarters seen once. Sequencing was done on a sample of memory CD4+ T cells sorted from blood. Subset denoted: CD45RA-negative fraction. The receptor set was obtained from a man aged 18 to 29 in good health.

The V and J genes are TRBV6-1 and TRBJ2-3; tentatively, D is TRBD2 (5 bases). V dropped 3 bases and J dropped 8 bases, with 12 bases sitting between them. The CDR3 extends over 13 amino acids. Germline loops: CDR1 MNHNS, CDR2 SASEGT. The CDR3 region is CASSDNFGVTQYF. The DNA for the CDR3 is TGTGCCAGCAGTGATAATTTCGGGGTTACGCAGTATTTT.

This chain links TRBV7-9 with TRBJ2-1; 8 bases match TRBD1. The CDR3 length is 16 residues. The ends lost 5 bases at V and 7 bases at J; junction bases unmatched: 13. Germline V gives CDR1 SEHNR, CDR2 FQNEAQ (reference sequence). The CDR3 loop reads CASSPKIGQGSNEQFF. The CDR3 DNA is TGTGCCAGCAGCCCAAAGATCGGACAGGGAAGTAATGAGCAGTTCTTC.

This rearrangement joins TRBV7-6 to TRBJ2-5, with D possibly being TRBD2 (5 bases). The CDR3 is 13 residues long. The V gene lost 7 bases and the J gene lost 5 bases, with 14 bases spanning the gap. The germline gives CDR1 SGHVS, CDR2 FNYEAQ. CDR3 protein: CASTPGRAETQYF. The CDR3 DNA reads TGTGCCAGCACCCCGGGAAGGGCTGAGACCCAGTACTTC.

CDR3 DNA sequence: TGCGCCAGCAGAGCGGGACCTGAATCGGCGAATACGCAGTATTTT. This encodes CASRAGPESANTQYF. The V and J genes are TRBV10-1 and TRBJ2-3; TRBD2 agrees at 7 bases. Per germline, CDR1 WNHNN and CDR2 SYGVQD (reference sequence). This CDR3 region has 15 residues. V was pared by 6 bases and J by 7 bases, with 13 bases of the junction left unmatched.